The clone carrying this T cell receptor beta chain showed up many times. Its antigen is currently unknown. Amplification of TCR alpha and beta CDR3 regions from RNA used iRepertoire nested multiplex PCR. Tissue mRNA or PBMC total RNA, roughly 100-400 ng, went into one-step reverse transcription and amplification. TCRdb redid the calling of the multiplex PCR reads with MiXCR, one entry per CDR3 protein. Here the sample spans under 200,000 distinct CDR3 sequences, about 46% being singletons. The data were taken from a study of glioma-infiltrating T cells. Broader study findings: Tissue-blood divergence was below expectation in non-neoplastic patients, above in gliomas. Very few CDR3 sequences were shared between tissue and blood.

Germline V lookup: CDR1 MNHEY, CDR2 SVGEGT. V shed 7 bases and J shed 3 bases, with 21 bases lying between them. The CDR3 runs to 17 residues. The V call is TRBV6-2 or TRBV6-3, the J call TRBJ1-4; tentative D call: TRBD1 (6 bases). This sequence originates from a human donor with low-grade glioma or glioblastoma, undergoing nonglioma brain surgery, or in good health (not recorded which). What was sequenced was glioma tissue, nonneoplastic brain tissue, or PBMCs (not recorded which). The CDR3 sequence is CASIGTGFLGANEKLFF. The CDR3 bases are TGTGCCAGCATCGGAACAGGGTTCCTCGGAGCTAATGAAAAACTGTTTTTT.